A single T cell receptor (beta chain) is shown here with its context. This specimen comes from a study of technical replicates of blood from a handful of donors. Generated by immunoSEQ multiplex PCR, the TCRdb table keeps only in-frame clones and is missing some. The table lists roughly 80,000 clones, approximately 93% of them singletons, with roughly 0.37% in the top ten. The CDR3 runs 13 residues. Trimming took 5 bases from V and 6 from J, leaving 12 bases between them. Germline CDR1 and CDR2: SGHRS and YFSETQ. V and J are TRBV5-1 and TRBJ2-1; D perhaps matches TRBD2 (6 bases). This TCR derives from a human donor in good health. The specimen sequenced was T cells isolated from PBMCs. This chain's CDR3 is CASRIGSSNEQFF. Written as DNA, the CDR3 is TGCGCCAGCAGAATCGGGAGTAGCAATGAGCAGTTCTTC.